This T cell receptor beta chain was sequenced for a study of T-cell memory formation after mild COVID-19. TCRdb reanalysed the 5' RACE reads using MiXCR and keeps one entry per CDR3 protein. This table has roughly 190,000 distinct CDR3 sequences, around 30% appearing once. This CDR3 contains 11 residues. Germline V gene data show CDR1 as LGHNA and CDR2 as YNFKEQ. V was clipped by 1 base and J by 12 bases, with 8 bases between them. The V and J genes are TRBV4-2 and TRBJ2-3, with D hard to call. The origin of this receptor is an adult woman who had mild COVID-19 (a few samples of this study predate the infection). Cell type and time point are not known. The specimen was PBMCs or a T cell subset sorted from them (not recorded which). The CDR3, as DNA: TGTGCCAGCAGCCAAGGCCAGGACCAGTATTTT. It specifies CASSQGQDQYF.